This T cell receptor (beta chain) is from a study of blood T cell repertoires in COVID-19. There are 14 residues in the CDR3. The ends were cut back, 4 bases at V and 7 bases at J, with 16 bases in the middle. CDR1 and CDR2 (germline): LGHDT, YNNKEL (reference sequence). Assay used: immunoSEQ multiplex PCR; TCRdb lists only in-frame clones, some missing. The sample consists of some 330,000 clones, around 83% of them appearing once. The specimen was PBMCs or T cells enriched from blood (not recorded which). V gene TRBV3-1 (or the pseudogene TRBV3-2) combines with J gene TRBJ1-2; D not resolved. The source is a woman between 50 and 59 years old who had recovered from COVID-19. In nucleotides, the CDR3 is TGTGCCAGCAGCCCCCGGGAAAATGGTCCTGGCTACACCTTC. Its protein is CASSPRENGPGYTF.